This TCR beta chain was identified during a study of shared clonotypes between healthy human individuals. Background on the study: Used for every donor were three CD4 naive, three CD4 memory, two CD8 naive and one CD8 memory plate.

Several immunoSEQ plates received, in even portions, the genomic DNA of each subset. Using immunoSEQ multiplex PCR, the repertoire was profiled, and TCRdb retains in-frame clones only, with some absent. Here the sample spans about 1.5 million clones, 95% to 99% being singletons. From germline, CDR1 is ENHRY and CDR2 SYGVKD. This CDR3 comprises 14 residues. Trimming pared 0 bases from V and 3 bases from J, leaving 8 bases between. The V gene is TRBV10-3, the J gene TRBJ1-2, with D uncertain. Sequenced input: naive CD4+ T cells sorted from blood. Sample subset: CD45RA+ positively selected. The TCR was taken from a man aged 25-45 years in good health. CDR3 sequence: CAISESMSDYGYTF. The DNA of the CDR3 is TGTGCCATCAGTGAGTCGATGTCGGACTATGGCTACACCTTC.